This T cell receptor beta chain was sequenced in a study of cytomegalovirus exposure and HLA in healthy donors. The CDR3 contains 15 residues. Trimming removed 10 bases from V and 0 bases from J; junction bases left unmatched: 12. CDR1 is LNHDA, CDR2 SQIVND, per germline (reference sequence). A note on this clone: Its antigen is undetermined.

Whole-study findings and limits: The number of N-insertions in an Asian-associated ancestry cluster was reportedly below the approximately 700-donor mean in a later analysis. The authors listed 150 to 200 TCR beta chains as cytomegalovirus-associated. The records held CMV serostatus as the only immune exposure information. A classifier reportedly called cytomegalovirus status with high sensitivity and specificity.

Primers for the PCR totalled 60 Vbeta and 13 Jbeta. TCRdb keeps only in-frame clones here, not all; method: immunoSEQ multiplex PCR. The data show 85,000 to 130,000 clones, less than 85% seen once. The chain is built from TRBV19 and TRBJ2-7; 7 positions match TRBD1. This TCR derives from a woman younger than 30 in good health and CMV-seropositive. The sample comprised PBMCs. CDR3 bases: TGTGCCACACGCAATCCGGGACAGAGCTCCTACGAGCAGTACTTC. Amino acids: CATRNPGQSSYEQYF.